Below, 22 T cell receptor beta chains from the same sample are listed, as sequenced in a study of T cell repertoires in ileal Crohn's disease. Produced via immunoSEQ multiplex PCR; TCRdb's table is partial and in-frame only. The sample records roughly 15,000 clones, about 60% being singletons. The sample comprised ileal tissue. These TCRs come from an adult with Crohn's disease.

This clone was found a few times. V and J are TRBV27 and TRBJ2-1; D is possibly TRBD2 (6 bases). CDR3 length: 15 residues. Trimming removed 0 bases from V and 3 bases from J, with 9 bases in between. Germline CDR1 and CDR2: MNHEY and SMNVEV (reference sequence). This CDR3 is CASSLSASVYNEQFF. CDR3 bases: TGTGCCAGCAGTTTATCGGCTAGCGTCTACAATGAGCAGTTCTTC.

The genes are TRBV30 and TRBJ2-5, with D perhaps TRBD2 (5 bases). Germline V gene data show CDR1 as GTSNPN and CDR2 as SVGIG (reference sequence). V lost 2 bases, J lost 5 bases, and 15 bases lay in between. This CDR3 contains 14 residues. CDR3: CAWSIDRTAETQYF. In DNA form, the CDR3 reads TGTGCCTGGAGTATTGATAGGACTGCGGAGACCCAGTACTTC. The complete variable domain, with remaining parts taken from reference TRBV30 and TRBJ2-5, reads SQTIHQWPATLVQPVGSPLSLECTVEGTSNPNLYWYRQAAGRGLQLLFYSVGIGQISSEVPQNLSASRPQDRQFILSSKKLLLSDSGFYLCAWSIDRTAETQYFGPGTRLLVL.

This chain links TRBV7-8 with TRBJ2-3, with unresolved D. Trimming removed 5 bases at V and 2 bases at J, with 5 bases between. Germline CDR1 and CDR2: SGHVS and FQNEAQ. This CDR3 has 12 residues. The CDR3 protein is CASSPITDTQYF. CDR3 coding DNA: TGTGCCAGCAGCCCAATCACAGATACGCAGTATTTT.

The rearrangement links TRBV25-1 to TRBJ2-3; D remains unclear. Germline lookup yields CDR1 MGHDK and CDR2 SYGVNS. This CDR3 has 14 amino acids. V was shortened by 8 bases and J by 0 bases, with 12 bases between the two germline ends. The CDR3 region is CASSPQLSTDTQYF. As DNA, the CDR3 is TGTGCCAGCTCTCCACAGCTCAGCACAGATACGCAGTATTTT.

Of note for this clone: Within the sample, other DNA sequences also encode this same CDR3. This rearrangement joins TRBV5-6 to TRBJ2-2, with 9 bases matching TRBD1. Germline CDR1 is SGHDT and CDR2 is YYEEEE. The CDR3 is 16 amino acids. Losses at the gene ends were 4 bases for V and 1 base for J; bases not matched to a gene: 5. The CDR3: CASSLRTGVNTGELFF. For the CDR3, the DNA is TGTGCCAGCAGCCTACGGACAGGGGTGAACACCGGGGAGCTGTTTTTT.

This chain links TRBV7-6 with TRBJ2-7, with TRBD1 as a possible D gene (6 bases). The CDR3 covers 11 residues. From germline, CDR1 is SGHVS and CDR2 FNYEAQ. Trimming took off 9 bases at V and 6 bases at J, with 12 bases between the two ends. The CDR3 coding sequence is TGTGCCAGGAGACAGGCCTCCGAGCAGTACTTC. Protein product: CARRQASEQYF. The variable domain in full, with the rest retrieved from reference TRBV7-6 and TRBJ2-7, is GAGVSQSPRYKVTKRGQDVALRCDPISGHVSLYWYRQALGQGPEFLTYFNYEAQQDKSGLPNDRFSAERPEGSISTLTIQRTEQRDSAMYRCARRQASEQYFGPGTRLTVT.

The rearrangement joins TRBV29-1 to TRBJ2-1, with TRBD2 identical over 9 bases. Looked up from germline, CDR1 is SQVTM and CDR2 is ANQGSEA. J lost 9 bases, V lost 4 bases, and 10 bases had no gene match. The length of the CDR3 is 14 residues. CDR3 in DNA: TGCAGCGTTGGAAGTTTAGCGGGAGTGGGTGAGCAGTTCTTC. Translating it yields CSVGSLAGVGEQFF.

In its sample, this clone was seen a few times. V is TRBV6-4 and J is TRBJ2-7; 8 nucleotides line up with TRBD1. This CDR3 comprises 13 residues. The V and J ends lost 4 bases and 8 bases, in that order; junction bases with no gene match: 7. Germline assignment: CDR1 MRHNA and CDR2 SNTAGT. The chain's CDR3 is CASSGTTGGKQYF. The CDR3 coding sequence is TGTGCCAGCAGTGGTACTACAGGGGGAAAGCAGTACTTC.

In DNA, the CDR3 is TGTGCCAGCAGCCTAGGGAGAAATGGCGAGCAGTACTTC. It translates to CASSLGRNGEQYF. The rearrangement links TRBV4-2 to TRBJ2-7, with a tentative D call TRBD2 (5 bases). Looked up from germline, CDR1 is LGHNA and CDR2 is YNFKEQ. This CDR3 is built from 13 residues. V was trimmed by 4 bases and J by 6 bases, leaving 13 bases between them.

CDR3 protein: CASSRSGTANTEAFF. CDR3 coding DNA: TGCGCCAGCAGCAGGTCCGGGACAGCCAACACTGAAGCTTTCTTT. The gene calls are TRBV5-1 and TRBJ1-1; 7 bases fit TRBD1. This CDR3 is 15 amino acids long. Per the germline V gene, CDR1 is SGHRS and CDR2 is YFSETQ. Trimming removed 4 bases from V and 2 bases from J; junction bases left unmatched: 8.

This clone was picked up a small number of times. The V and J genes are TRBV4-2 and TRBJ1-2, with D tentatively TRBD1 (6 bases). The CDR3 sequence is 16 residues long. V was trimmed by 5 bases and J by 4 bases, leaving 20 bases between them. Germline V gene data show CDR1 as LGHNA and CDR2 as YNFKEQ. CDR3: CASSSNPAGAFYGYTF. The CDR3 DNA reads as TGTGCCAGCAGCTCCAACCCGGCAGGGGCCTTCTATGGCTACACCTTC.

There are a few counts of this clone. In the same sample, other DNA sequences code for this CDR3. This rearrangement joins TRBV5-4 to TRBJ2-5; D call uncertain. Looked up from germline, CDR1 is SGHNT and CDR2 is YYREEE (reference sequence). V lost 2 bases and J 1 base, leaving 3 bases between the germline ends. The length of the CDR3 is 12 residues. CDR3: CASSFSQETQYF. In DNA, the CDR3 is TGTGCCAGCAGCTTCTCCCAAGAGACCCAGTACTTC.

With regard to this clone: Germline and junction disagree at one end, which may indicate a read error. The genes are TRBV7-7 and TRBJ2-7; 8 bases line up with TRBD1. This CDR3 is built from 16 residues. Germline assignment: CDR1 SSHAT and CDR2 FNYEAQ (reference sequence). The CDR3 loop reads CASSPGQGKLSYEQYF. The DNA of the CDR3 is TGTGCTAGCAGCCCCGGACAGGGTAAACTTTCCTACGAGCAGTACTTC. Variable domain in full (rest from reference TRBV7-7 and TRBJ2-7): GAGVSQSPRYKVTKRGQDVTLRCDPISSHATLYWYQQALGQGPEFLTYFNYEAQPDKSGLPSDRFSAERPEGSISTLTIQRTEQRDSAMYRCASSPGQGKLSYEQYFGPGTRLTVT.

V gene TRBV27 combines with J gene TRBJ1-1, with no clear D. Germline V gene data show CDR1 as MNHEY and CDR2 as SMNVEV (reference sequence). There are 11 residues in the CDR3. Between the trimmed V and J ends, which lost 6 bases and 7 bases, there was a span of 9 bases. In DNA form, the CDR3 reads TGTGCCAGCAGCCAGGCCGATGAAGCTTTCTTT. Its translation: CASSQADEAFF.

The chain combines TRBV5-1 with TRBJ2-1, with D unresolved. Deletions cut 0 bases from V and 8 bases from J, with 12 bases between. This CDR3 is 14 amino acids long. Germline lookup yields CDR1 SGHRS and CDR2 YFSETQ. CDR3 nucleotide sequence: TGCGCCAGCAGCTTGGTAATGGCCGAGGATGAGCAGTTCTTC. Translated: CASSLVMAEDEQFF.

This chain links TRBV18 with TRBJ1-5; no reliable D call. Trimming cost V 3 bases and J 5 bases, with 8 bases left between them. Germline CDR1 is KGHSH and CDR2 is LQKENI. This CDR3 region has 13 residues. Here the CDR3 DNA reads TGTGCCAGCTCACCCAAGGGAGATCAGCCCCAGCATTTT. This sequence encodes CASSPKGDQPQHF.

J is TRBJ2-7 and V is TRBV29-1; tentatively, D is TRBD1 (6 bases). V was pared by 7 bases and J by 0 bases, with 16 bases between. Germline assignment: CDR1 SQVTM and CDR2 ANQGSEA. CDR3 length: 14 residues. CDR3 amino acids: CSAAGAGASYEQYF. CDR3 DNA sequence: TGCAGCGCCGCCGGGGCAGGGGCCTCCTACGAGCAGTACTTC.

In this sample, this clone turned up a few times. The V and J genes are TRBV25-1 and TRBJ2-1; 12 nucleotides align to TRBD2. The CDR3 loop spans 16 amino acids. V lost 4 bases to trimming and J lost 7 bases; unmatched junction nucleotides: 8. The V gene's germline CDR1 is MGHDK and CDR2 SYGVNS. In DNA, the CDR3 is TGTGCCAGCAGTGCACCGACTAGCGGGAGAAATAATGAGCAGTTCTTC. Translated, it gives CASSAPTSGRNNEQFF.

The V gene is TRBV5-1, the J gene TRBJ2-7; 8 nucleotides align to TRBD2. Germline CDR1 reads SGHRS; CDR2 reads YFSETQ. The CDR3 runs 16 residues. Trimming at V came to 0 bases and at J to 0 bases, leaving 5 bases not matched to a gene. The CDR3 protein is CASSLGLAQSSYEQYF. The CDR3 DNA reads TGCGCCAGCAGCTTGGGACTAGCGCAAAGCTCCTACGAGCAGTACTTC.

The CDR3 bases are TGTGCCAGCAGCCGCCGGGACAGGGTCACCTACGAGCAGTACTTC. Translating it yields CASSRRDRVTYEQYF. The gene calls are TRBV28 and TRBJ2-7; TRBD1 agrees at 9 bases. J was trimmed by 2 bases and V by 6 bases; bases with no gene match: 8. This CDR3 is built from 15 residues. The germline V gene has CDR1 MDHEN and CDR2 SYDVKM.

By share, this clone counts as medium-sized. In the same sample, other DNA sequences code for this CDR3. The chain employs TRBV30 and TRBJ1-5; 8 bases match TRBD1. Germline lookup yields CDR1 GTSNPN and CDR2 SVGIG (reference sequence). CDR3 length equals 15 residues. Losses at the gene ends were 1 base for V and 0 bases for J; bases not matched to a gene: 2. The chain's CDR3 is CAWSDQGASNQPQHF. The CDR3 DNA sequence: TGTGCCTGGAGTGATCAGGGGGCTAGCAATCAGCCCCAGCATTTT. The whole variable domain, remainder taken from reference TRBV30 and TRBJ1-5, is SQTIHQWPATLVQPVGSPLSLECTVEGTSNPNLYWYRQAAGRGLQLLFYSVGIGQISSEVPQNLSASRPQDRQFILSSKKLLLSDSGFYLCAWSDQGASNQPQHFGDGTRLSIL.

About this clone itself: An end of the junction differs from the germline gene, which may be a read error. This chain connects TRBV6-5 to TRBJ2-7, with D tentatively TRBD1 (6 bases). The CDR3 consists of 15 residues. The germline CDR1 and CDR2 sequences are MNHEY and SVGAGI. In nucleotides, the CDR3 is TGTGCCAGCACTGTTTCAAGGGGGAACTCCAACGAGCAGTACTTC. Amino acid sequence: CASTVSRGNSNEQYF.